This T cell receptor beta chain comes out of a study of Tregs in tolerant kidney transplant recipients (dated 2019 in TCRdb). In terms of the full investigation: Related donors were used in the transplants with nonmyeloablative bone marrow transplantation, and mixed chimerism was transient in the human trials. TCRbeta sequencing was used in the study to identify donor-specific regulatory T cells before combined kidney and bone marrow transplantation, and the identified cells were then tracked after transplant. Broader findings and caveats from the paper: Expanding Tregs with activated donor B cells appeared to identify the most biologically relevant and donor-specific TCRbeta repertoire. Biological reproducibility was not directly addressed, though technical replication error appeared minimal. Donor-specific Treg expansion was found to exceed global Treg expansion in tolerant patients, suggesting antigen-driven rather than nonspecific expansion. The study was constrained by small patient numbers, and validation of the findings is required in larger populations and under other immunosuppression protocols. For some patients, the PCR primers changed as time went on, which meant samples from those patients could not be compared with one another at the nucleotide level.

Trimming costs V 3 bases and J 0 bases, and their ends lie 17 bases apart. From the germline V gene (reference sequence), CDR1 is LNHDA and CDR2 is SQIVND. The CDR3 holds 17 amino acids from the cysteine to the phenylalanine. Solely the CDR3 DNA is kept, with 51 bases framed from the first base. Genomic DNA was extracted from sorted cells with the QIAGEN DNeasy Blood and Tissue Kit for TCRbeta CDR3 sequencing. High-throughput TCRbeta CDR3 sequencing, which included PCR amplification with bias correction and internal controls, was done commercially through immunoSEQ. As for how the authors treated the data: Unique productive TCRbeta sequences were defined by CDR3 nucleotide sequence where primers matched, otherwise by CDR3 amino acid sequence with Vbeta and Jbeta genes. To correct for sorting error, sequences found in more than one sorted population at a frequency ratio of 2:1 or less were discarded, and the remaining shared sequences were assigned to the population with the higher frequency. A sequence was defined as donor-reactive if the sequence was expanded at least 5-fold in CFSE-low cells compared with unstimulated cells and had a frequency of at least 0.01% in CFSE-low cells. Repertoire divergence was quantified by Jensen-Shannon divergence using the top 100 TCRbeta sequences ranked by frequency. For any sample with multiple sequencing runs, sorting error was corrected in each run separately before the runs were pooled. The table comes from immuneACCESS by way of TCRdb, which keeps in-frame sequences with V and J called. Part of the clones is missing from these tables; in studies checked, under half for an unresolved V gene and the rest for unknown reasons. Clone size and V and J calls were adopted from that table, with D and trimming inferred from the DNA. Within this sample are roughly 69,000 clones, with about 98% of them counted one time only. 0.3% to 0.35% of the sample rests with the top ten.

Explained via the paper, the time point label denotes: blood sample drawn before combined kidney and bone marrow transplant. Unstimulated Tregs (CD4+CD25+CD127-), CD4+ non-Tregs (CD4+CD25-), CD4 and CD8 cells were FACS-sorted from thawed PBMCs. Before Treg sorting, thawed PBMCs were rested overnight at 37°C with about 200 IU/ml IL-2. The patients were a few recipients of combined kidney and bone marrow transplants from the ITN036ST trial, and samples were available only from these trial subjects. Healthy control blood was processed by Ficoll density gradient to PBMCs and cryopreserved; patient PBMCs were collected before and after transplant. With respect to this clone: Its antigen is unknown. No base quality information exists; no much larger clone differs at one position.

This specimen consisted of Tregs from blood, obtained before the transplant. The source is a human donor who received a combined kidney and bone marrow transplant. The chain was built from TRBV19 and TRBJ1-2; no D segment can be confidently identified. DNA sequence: TGTGCCAGTAGTATTTTGCCAGGTACGAGAGCTAACTATGGCTACACCTTC. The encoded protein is CASSILPGTRANYGYTF.